This T cell receptor beta chain was profiled in a study of radiation and T cells in renal cell carcinoma. A single count supports this clone. The table came from immunoSEQ multiplex PCR; TCRdb's copy has only in-frame clones and leaves some out. Of 130,000 to 150,000 clones listed, 75% to 90% are singletons. Described time point: blood 4 weeks post-SBRT, at nephrectomy. Treatment reported: 15 Gy SBRT to primary tumor, nephrectomy 4 weeks later. This sample comprised blood, obtained from a patient whose treatment included radiotherapy and nephrectomy. This TCR was sampled from a woman in her fifties or sixties with renal cell carcinoma.

CDR3 residues: CASSPESGDPYEQYF. CDR3 nucleotides: TGTGCCAGCAGCCCTGAGAGCGGGGACCCCTACGAGCAGTACTTC. The chain combines TRBV11-3 with TRBJ2-7; 7 bases match TRBD2. Per germline, CDR1 SGHNT and CDR2 YENEEA. CDR3 size: 15 residues. Trimming removed 5 bases from V and 2 bases from J; junction bases left unmatched: 9.